This TCR beta chain was found in a study of blood T cell repertoires in COVID-19. Looking at the study overall: Collection of acute and convalescent COVID-19 samples took place in the United States, Italy and Spain. PBMCs, B-cell-depleted T cells, or T cells were the source of the cDNA or gDNA that made up the material.

The CDR3 totals 14 residues. In the source study's methods: Amplified reference gene primers provided the basis for estimating nucleated cell counts. Generated by immunoSEQ multiplex PCR, the TCRdb table keeps only in-frame clones and is missing some. V and J calls and clone size are copied from that table; D and trimming were computed from the DNA. The repertoire holds about 320,000 clones, with roughly 90% as singletons. The rearrangement uses TRBV21-1 and TRBJ1-1; the table assigns TRBD1, which was not confirmed against the DNA. TRBV21-1 is a known pseudogene. The source is a man between 18 and 29 years old who had recovered from COVID-19. Sequenced: peripheral blood. CDR3 residues: CASSHDRVETEAFF. In nucleotides, the CDR3 is TGTGCCAGCAGCCATGACAGGGTAGAGACTGAAGCTTTCTTT.